This T cell receptor (beta chain) was identified in a study of early T cells in non-severe SARS-CoV-2 infection. Study-level information: With bulk RNA from unsorted whole blood as input, sequencing yielded unpaired chains.

There are a few counts of this clonotype. Germline V gene lookup returns CDR1 SGHAT and CDR2 FQNNGV. V lost 0 bases and J 10 bases, leaving 13 bases between the germline ends. This CDR3 region has 15 residues. Individual cDNA molecules each received unique molecular identifiers attached to them. TCRdb re-analysed the 5' RACE reads in MiXCR, keeping a single row per CDR3 protein. The sample lists 85,000 to 120,000 distinct CDR3 sequences, over 10% occurring once. The V gene is TRBV11-2, the J gene TRBJ1-6; possibly TRBD1 for D (6 bases). Sequences were obtained from whole blood. This receptor was identified in an adult who was a healthcare worker with PCR-confirmed SARS-CoV-2 infection or an uninfected control (not recorded which). The CDR3 sequence: CASSLDPTGISPLHF. CDR3 DNA: TGTGCCAGCAGCTTAGATCCCACAGGGATCTCACCCCTCCACTTT.